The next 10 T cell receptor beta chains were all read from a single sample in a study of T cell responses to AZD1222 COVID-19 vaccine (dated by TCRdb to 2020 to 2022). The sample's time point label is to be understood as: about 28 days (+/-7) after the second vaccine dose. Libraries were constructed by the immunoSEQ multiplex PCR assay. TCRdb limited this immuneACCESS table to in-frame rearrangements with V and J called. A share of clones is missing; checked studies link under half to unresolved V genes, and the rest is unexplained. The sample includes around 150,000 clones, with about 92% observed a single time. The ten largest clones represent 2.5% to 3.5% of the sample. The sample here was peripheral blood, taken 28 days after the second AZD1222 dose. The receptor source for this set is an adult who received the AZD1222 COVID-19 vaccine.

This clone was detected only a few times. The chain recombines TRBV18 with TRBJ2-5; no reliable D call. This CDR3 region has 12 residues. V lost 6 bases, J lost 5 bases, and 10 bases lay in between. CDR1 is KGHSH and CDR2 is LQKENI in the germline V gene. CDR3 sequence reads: CASSETSETQYF. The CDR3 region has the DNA TGTGCCAGCTCGGAGACAAGTGAGACCCAGTACTTC.

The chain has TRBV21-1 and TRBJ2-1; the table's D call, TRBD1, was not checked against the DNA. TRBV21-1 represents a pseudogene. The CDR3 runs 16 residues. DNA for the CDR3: TGTGCCAGCAGAACAGAAAGGGGACAGGGGTATAATGAGCAGTTCTTC. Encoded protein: CASRTERGQGYNEQFF.

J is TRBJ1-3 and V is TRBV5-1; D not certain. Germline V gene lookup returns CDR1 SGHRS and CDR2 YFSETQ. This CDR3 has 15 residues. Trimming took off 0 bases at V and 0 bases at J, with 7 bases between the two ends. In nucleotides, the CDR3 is TGCGCCAGCAGCTTGGAAGCCGCCTCTGGAAACACCATATATTTT. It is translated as CASSLEAASGNTIYF.

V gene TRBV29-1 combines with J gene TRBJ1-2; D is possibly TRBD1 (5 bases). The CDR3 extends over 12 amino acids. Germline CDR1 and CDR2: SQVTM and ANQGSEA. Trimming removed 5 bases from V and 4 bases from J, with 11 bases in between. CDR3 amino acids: CSVRGTFYGYTF. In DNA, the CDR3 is TGCAGCGTTCGGGGGACCTTCTATGGCTACACCTTC.

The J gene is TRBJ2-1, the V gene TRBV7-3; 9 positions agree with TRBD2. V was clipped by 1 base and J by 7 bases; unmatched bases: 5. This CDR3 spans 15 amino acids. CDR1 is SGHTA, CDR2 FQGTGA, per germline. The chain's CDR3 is CASSLRAGGWNEQFF. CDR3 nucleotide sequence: TGTGCCAGCAGCTTAAGAGCGGGAGGTTGGAATGAGCAGTTCTTC.

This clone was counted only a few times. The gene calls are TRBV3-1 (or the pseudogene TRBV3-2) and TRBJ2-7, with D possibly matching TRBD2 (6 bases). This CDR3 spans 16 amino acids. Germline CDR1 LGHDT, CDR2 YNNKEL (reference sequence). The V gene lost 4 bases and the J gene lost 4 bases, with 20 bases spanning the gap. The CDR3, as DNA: TGTGCCAGCAGCCGATCGAGCGGGTCGTCTGTGTACGAGCAGTACTTC. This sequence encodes CASSRSSGSSVYEQYF.

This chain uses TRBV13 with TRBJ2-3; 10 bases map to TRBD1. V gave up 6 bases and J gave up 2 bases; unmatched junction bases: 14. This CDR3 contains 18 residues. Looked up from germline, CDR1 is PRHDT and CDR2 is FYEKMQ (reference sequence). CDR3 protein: CASSPGQGTRRITDTQYF. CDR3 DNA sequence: TGTGCCAGCAGTCCGGGACAGGGGACCCGTAGGATCACAGATACGCAGTATTTT. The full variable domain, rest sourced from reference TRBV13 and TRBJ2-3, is AAGVIQSPRHLIKEKRETATLKCYPIPRHDTVYWYQQGPGQDPQFLISFYEKMQSDKGSIPDRFSAQQFSDYHSELNMSSLELGDSALYFCASSPGQGTRRITDTQYFGPGTRLTVL.

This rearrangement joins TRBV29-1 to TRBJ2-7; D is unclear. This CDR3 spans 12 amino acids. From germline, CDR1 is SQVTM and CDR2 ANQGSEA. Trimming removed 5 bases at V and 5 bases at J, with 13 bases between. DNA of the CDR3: TGCAGCGTTATGGTTTACGTCGACGAGCAGTACTTC. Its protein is CSVMVYVDEQYF.

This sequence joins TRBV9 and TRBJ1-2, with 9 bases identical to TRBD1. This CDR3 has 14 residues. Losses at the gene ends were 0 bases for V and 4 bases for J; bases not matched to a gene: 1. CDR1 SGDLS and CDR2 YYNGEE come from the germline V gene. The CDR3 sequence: CASSVEGQGYGYTF. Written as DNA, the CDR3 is TGTGCCAGCAGCGTAGAGGGACAGGGCTATGGCTACACCTTC.

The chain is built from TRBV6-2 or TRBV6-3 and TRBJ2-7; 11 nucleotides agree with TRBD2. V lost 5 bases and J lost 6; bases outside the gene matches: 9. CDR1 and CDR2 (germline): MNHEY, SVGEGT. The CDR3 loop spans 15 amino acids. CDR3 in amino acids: CASSRLAGLLLEQYF. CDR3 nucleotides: TGTGCCAGCAGTCGACTAGCGGGACTACTACTCGAGCAGTACTTC.